What follows are 23 T cell receptor beta chains derived from one specimen sequenced in a study of blood T cells in healthy people across ages. A sample-barcoded 5' primer and a J-beta primer mix were used in a second PCR of roughly 7 to 12 cycles. TCRdb ran MiXCR on the 5' RACE reads and lists one entry per CDR3 protein. The repertoire includes some 1.4 million distinct CDR3 sequences, about 43% of them detected once, and 6.5% to 10% sits in the top ten. The sequencing input was blood. Source of these receptors: a woman aged 18-35 years in good health.

Written as DNA, the CDR3 is TGTGCCAGCCCCCAGACGGGACAGGGGGTTCCGGGGTGGAAAAACATTCAGTACTTC. This sequence encodes CASPQTGQGVPGWKNIQYF. The chain is built from TRBV27 and TRBJ2-4; 11 bases map to TRBD1. Losses at the gene ends were 8 bases for V and 4 bases for J; bases not matched to a gene: 19. The CDR3 is 19 amino acids. Looked up from germline, CDR1 is MNHEY and CDR2 is SMNVEV (reference sequence).

This clonotype was seen only a few times. The chain uses TRBV10-3 and TRBJ2-5; TRBD1 matches 7 bases. The end of the DNA is better explained by TRBJ2-7, so the J call may be wrong. CDR1 and CDR2 from the germline V gene are ENHRY and SYGVKD. This CDR3 contains 15 residues. CDR3 protein: CAISESQGVAYEQYF. Written as DNA, the CDR3 is TGTGCCATCAGTGAGTCGCAGGGGGTGGCGTACGAGCAGTACTTC.

Concerning this clonotype: The junction does not match germline at one end; this may be a read error. The genes are TRBV14 and TRBJ2-1; TRBD2 agrees at 7 bases. In germline, CDR1 is SGHDN, CDR2 FVKESK. This CDR3 is built from 18 residues. For the CDR3, the DNA is TGTGTCAGCAGCCAATCCGAGGGTAGCGGGCTCTCCTACAATGAGCAGTTCTTC. This translates into CVSSQSEGSGLSYNEQFF.

This clonotype was detected ten times or more. The genes are TRBV5-1 and TRBJ1-4, with a weak D call TRBD1 (5 bases). The V gene lost 0 bases and the J gene lost 4 bases, with 10 bases spanning the gap. The germline V gene has CDR1 SGHRS and CDR2 YFSETQ. The length of the CDR3 is 15 residues. CDR3 coding DNA: TGCGCCAGCAGCTTGGGAGGGGCCAATAATGAAAAACTGTTTTTT. Translating it yields CASSLGGANNEKLFF. Full variable domain (remainder filled in from reference TRBV5-1 and TRBJ1-4): KAGVTQTPRYLIKTRGQQVTLSCSPISGHRSVSWYQQTPGQGLQFLFEYFSETQRNKGNFPGRFSGRQFSNSRSEMNVSTLELGDSALYLCASSLGGANNEKLFFGSGTQLSVL.

The chain employs TRBV2 and TRBJ2-1; TRBD1 aligns across 7 bases. Trimming took 7 bases from V and 11 from J; bases not matched to a gene: 11. The CDR3 sequence is 13 residues long. Germline V lookup: CDR1 SNHLY, CDR2 FYNNEI. DNA for the CDR3: TGTGCCAGCATTATAAGCCCGGGACAGAAGCAGTTCTTC. It encodes CASIISPGQKQFF.

The genes are TRBV6-6 and TRBJ2-1; the D is unclear. The germline V and J ends were trimmed by 5 bases and 2 bases, with 13 bases remaining between them. CDR3 size: 15 residues. Germline CDR1 and CDR2: MNHNY and SVGAGI (reference sequence). In DNA form, the CDR3 reads TGTGCCAGCAGTCCCGGGCCCAGGACCTACAATGAGCAGTTCTTC. It encodes CASSPGPRTYNEQFF.

As concerns this clonotype: A much bigger clone sits one base away, suggesting this may be a read error. The chain employs TRBV6-1 and TRBJ1-2; no definite D call. This CDR3 comprises 14 residues. Germline values: CDR1 MNHNS, CDR2 SASEGT. The CDR3, as DNA: TGTGCCAGCAAGGTGTCTGGTGAGCACTATGACTACACCTTC. This translates into CASKVSGEHYDYTF.

This clonotype was counted a few times. The rearrangement links TRBV6-6 to TRBJ2-5; 9 bases map to TRBD2. The CDR3 contains 15 residues. V trimming: 2 bases; J trimming: 3 bases; junction bases outside the gene matches: 4. Germline CDR1 MNHNY, CDR2 SVGAGI (reference sequence). As DNA, the CDR3 is TGTGCCAGCAGTTACCCGACTAGCGGCAAAGAGACCCAGTACTTC. Translation: CASSYPTSGKETQYF.

This clonotype was found a few times. The chain carries TRBV15 and TRBJ1-4; D uncertain. CDR3 length: 14 amino acids. The V gene lost 0 bases and the J gene lost 8 bases, with 10 bases spanning the gap. Germline V gives CDR1 LNHNV, CDR2 YYDKDF (reference sequence). The CDR3: CATSRDIHGEKLFF. The CDR3 DNA is TGTGCCACCAGCAGAGATATCCACGGAGAAAAACTGTTTTTT.

The chain employs TRBV3-1 and TRBJ2-7; 9 nucleotides line up with TRBD2. V shed 3 bases and J 6 bases; nucleotides not matched to a gene: 3. This CDR3 is built from 13 residues. Germline loops: CDR1 LGHDT, CDR2 YNNKEL (reference sequence). CDR3 nucleotide sequence: TGTGCCAGCAGCCATGGGACTAGCCCCGAGCAGTACTTC. Translation gives CASSHGTSPEQYF.

Of note for this clonotype: At one of its ends the junction is not consistent with the germline gene, which may arise from a read error. The J gene is TRBJ2-1, the V gene TRBV12-3 or TRBV12-4; D possibly uses TRBD1 or TRBD2 (5 bases each). The CDR3 totals 15 residues. In DNA form, the CDR3 reads TGTACCAGCAGTTTAGGAGCGTGGAGAGGGGATGAGCAGTTCTTC. This sequence encodes CTSSLGAWRGDEQFF.

The V and J genes are TRBV4-2 and TRBJ2-5; 9 nucleotides align to TRBD2. This CDR3 comprises 17 residues. Germline V gene data show CDR1 as LGHNA and CDR2 as YNFKEQ. Unmatched junction bases numbered 6, after V lost 1 base and J lost 0 bases. CDR3 region: CASSQGLAGENQETQYF. CDR3 DNA: TGTGCCAGCAGCCAAGGCTTAGCGGGAGAGAACCAAGAGACCCAGTACTTC.

This chain links TRBV28 with TRBJ1-1; D may be TRBD1 (6 bases). V lost 6 bases to trimming and J lost 5 bases, with 22 bases between them. CDR1 and CDR2 (germline): MDHEN, SYDVKM. The length of the CDR3 is 16 residues. The chain's CDR3 is CASSLNGGGFRTEAFF. The CDR3 DNA sequence: TGTGCCAGCAGCCTTAATGGCGGGGGCTTTAGGACTGAAGCTTTCTTT. Full variable domain (rest looked up from reference TRBV28 and TRBJ1-1): DVKVTQSSRYLVKRTGEKVFLECVQDMDHENMFWYRQDPGLGLRLIYFSYDVKMKEKGDIPEGYSVSREKKERFSLILESASTNQTSMYLCASSLNGGGFRTEAFFGQGTRLTVV.

The rearrangement joins TRBV29-1 to TRBJ2-5; perhaps D is TRBD1 or TRBD2 (6 bases each). Trimming took off 6 bases at V and 5 bases at J, with 16 bases between the two ends. The germline V gene encodes CDR1 SQVTM and CDR2 ANQGSEA. The CDR3 loop spans 13 amino acids. The CDR3 DNA follows: TGCAGCGTAAAACCCCAAGGGGGGGAGACCCAGTACTTC. This sequence encodes CSVKPQGGETQYF.

This chain connects TRBV7-2 to TRBJ2-1; no definite D call. The V gene lost 0 bases and the J gene lost 1 base, with 16 bases spanning the gap. The V gene's germline CDR1 is SGHTA and CDR2 FQGNSA. CDR3 length: 18 amino acids. CDR3 DNA: TGTGCCAGCAGCTTAGCCCCACCCGGACCCCCTTCCTACAATGAGCAGTTCTTC. As protein: CASSLAPPGPPSYNEQFF.

The chain is built from TRBV9 and TRBJ1-1; 10 bases agree with TRBD1. V shed 4 bases and J 3 bases; nucleotides not matched to a gene: 6. CDR3 length: 15 residues. The germline V gene encodes CDR1 SGDLS and CDR2 YYNGEE. CDR3 sequence (DNA): TGTGCCAGCAGCTTCACGGACAGGGGGGACACTGAAGCTTTCTTT. As protein: CASSFTDRGDTEAFF.

This clonotype was counted between two and nine times. The chain employs TRBV6-1 and TRBJ2-1; D possibly corresponds to TRBD1 (5 bases). The CDR3 loop spans 15 amino acids. V dropped 3 bases and J dropped 7 bases, with 16 bases sitting between them. Germline loops: CDR1 MNHNS, CDR2 SASEGT. Written as DNA, the CDR3 is TGTGCCAGCAGTGAGTTAGGGGTGGTGCAAAATGAGCAGTTCTTC. Amino acids: CASSELGVVQNEQFF.

The chain employs TRBV20-1 and TRBJ2-3; 7 bases map to TRBD2. J was trimmed by 4 bases and V by 3 bases; bases with no gene match: 7. This CDR3 comprises 14 residues. CDR1 is DFQATT and CDR2 is SNEGSKA in the germline V gene (reference sequence). The CDR3 sequence is CSASGTGGADTQYF. Written as DNA, the CDR3 is TGCAGTGCTAGCGGGACTGGGGGGGCAGATACGCAGTATTTT.

Turning to this clonotype: A much more abundant neighbour one base away suggests this may be a read error. CDR3 sequence (DNA): TGCAGCGTTGCCAGGGCGAACACTGAAGCTTTCTTT. Protein product: CSVARANTEAFF. This chain connects TRBV29-1 to TRBJ1-1; weak D call: TRBD1 (5 bases). V was shortened by 4 bases and J by 1 base, with 7 bases between the two germline ends. This CDR3 has 12 amino acids. Germline CDR1 and CDR2: SQVTM and ANQGSEA.

The chain recombines TRBV6-6 with TRBJ1-1; D not resolved. The V gene lost 2 bases and the J gene lost 5 bases, with 15 bases spanning the gap. The germline CDR1 and CDR2 sequences are MNHNY and SVGAGI (reference sequence). This CDR3 spans 15 amino acids. The CDR3: CASSYGRWRRTEAFF. The CDR3, as DNA: TGTGCCAGCAGTTACGGGAGGTGGAGAAGGACTGAAGCTTTCTTT.

The rearrangement links TRBV12-3 or TRBV12-4 to TRBJ2-1, with a tentative D call TRBD2 (6 bases). The CDR3 runs to 13 residues. V lost 2 bases and J 7 bases, leaving 9 bases between the germline ends. CDR3 nucleotides: TGTGCCAGCAGTTTATGGGGGAGGAATGAGCAGTTCTTC. Translated: CASSLWGRNEQFF.

The V and J genes are TRBV18 and TRBJ2-2; D is perhaps TRBD1 (6 bases). Germline V lookup: CDR1 KGHSH, CDR2 LQKENI. The CDR3 contains 13 residues. The V end was cut by 6 bases, the J end by 4 bases, with 9 bases between. The CDR3 coding sequence is TGTGCCAGCTCTCAGGGGATCACCGGGGAGCTGTTTTTT. Translation gives CASSQGITGELFF.

This clonotype was picked up a small number of times. This sequence joins TRBV20-1 and TRBJ1-2; a possible D gene is TRBD1 (6 bases). Germline V gene data show CDR1 as DFQATT and CDR2 as SNEGSKA (reference sequence). The germline V and J ends were trimmed by 5 bases and 5 bases, with 18 bases remaining between them. This CDR3 comprises 14 residues. The CDR3 sequence: CSALQLQGLYGYTF. The CDR3 DNA follows: TGCAGTGCTCTCCAGTTGCAGGGGTTATATGGCTACACCTTC.